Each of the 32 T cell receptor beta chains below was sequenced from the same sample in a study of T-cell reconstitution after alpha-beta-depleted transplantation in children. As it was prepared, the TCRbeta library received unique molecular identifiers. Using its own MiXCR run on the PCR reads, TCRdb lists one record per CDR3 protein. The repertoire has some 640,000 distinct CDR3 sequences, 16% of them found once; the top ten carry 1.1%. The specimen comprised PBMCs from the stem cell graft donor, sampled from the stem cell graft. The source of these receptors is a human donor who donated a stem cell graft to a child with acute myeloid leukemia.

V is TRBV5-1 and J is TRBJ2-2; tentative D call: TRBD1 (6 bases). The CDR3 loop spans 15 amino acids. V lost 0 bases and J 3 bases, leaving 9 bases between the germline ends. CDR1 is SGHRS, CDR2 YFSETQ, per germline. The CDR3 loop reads CASSLEQGYTGELFF. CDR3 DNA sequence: TGCGCCAGCAGCTTGGAACAGGGATACACCGGGGAGCTGTTTTTT. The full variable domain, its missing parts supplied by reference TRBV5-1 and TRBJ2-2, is KAGVTQTPRYLIKTRGQQVTLSCSPISGHRSVSWYQQTPGQGLQFLFEYFSETQRNKGNFPGRFSGRQFSNSRSEMNVSTLELGDSALYLCASSLEQGYTGELFFGEGSRLTVL.

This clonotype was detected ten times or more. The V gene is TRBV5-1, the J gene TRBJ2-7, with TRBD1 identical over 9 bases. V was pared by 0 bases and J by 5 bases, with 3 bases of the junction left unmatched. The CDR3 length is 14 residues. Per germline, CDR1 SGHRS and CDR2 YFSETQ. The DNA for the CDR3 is TGCGCCAGCAGCTTGGGACAGGGGGATGACGAGCAGTACTTC. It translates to CASSLGQGDDEQYF.

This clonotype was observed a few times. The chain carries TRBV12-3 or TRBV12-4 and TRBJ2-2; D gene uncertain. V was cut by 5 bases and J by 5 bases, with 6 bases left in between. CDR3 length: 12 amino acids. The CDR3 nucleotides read TGTGCCAGCAGTAGGGTTACCGGGGAGCTGTTTTTT. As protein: CASSRVTGELFF.

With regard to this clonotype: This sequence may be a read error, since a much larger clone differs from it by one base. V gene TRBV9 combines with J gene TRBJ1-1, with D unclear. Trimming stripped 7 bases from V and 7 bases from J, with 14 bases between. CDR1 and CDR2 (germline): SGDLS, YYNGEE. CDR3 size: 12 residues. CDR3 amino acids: CASGDFVDEAFF. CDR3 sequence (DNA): TGTGCCAGCGGCGACTTCGTGGATGAAGCTTTCTTT.

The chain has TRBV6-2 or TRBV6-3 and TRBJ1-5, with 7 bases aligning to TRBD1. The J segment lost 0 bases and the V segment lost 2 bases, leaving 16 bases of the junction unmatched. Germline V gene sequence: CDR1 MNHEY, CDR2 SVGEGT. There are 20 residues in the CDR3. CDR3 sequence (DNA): TGTGCCAGCAGTTACGAGAGGCTCGAACAGGGGCCTTATAGCAATCAGCCCCAGCATTTT. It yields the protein CASSYERLEQGPYSNQPQHF.

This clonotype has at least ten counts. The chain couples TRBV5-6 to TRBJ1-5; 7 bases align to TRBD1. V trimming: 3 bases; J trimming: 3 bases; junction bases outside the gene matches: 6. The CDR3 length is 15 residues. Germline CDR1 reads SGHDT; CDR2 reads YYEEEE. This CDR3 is CASSYGTVLNQPQHF. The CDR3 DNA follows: TGTGCCAGCAGCTACGGGACAGTACTCAATCAGCCCCAGCATTTT.

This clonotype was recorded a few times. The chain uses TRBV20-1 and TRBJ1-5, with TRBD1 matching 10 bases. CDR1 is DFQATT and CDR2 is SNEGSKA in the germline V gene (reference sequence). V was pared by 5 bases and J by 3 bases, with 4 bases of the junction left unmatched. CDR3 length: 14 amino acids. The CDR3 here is CSARQGANNQPQHF. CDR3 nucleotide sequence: TGCAGTGCTCGACAGGGGGCTAACAATCAGCCCCAGCATTTT.

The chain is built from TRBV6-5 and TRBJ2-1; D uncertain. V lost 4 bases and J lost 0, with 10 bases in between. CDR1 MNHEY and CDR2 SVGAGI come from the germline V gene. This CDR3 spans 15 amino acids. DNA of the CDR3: TGTGCCAGCAGTTTTGGGTGGTACTCCTACAATGAGCAGTTCTTC. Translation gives CASSFGWYSYNEQFF.

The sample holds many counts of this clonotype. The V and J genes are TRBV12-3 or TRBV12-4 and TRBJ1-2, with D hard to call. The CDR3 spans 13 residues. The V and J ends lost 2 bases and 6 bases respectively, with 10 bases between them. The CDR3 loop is CASSLKGRDGYTF. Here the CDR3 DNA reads TGTGCCAGCAGTTTAAAGGGTAGGGATGGCTACACCTTC.

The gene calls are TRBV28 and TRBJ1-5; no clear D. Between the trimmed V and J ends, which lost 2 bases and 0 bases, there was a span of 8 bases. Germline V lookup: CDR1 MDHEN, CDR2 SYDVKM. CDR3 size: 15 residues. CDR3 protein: CASSLMAYSNQPQHF. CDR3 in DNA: TGTGCCAGCAGTTTAATGGCATATAGCAATCAGCCCCAGCATTTT.

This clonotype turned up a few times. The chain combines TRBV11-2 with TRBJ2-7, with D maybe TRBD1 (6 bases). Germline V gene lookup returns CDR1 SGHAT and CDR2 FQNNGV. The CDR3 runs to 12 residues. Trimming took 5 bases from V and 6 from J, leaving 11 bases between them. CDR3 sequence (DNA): TGTGCCAGCAGCCCTACAGGGACCGAGCAGTACGTC. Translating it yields CASSPTGTEQYV.

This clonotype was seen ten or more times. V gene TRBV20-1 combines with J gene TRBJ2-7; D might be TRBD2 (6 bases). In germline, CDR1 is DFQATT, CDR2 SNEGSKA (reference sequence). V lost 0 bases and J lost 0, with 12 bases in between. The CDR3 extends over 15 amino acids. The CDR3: CSARDAKGGSYEQYF. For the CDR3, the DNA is TGCAGTGCTAGAGATGCGAAGGGAGGCTCCTACGAGCAGTACTTC.

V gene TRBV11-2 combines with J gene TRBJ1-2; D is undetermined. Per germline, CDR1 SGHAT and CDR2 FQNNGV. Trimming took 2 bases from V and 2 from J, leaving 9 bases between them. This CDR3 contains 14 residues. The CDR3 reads CASSLNTDNYGYTF. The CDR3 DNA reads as TGTGCCAGCAGCTTAAACACAGACAACTATGGCTACACCTTC.

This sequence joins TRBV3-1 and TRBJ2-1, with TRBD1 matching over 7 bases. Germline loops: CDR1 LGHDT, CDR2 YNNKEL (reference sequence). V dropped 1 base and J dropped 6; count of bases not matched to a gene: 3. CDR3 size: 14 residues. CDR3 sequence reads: CASSQVGTANEQFF. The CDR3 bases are TGTGCCAGCAGCCAAGTTGGGACAGCCAATGAGCAGTTCTTC.

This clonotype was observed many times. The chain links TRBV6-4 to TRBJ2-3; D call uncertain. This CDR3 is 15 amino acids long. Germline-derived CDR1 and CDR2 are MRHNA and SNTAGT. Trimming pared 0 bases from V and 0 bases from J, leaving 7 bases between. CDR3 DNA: TGTGCCAGCAGTGACTCTGCGGACAGCACAGATACGCAGTATTTT. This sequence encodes CASSDSADSTDTQYF.

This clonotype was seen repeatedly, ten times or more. The CDR3, as DNA: TGTGCCAGCAGCTTAGGACAGGGATCGATCGATGAGCAGTTCTTC. Protein: CASSLGQGSIDEQFF. This chain links TRBV7-8 with TRBJ2-1; TRBD1 agrees at 7 bases. CDR1 and CDR2 (germline): SGHVS, FQNEAQ. This CDR3 comprises 15 residues. V trimming: 1 base; J trimming: 8 bases; junction bases outside the gene matches: 8.

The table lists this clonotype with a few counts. CDR3 protein: CASSQDPAQNTEAFF. In DNA form, the CDR3 reads TGCGCCAGCAGCCAAGATCCGGCCCAGAACACTGAAGCTTTCTTT. The J gene is TRBJ1-1, the V gene TRBV4-3; no clear D. The CDR3 is 15 amino acids. From germline, CDR1 is LGHNA and CDR2 YSLEER. Trimming left V 0 bases short and J 1 base short, with 9 bases between.

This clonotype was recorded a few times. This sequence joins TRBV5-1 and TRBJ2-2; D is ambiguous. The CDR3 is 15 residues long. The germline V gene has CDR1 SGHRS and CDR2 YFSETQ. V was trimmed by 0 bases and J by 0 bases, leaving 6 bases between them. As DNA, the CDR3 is TGCGCCAGCAGCTTGGTTCCCACGAACACCGGGGAGCTGTTTTTT. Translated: CASSLVPTNTGELFF.

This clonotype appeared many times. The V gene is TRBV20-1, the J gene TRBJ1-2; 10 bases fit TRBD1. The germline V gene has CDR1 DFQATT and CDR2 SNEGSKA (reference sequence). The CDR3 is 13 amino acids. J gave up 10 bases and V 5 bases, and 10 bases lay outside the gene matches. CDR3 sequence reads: CSAAPRTGGNYTF. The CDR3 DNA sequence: TGCAGTGCTGCTCCCAGGACAGGGGGAAACTACACCTTC.

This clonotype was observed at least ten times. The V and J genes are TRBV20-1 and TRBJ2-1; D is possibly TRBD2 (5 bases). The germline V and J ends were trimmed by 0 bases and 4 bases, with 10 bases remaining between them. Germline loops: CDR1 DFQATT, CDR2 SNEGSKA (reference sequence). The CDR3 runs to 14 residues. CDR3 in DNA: TGCAGTGCTAGAGATGTTCGCGGGTACAATGAGCAGTTCTTC. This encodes CSARDVRGYNEQFF.

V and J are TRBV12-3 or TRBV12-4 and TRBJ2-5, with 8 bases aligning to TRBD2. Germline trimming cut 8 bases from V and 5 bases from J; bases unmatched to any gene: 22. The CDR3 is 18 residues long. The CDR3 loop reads CASCPEGLAGPPGETQYF. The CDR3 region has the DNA TGTGCCAGCTGTCCCGAGGGTCTAGCGGGCCCACCTGGGGAGACCCAGTACTTC.

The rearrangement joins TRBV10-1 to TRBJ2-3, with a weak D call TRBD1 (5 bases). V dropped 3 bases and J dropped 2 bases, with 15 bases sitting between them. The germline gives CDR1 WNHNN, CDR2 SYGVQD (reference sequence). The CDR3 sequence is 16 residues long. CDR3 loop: CASSDLNRFFTDTQYF. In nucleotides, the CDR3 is TGCGCCAGCAGTGATTTAAACAGGTTTTTCACAGATACGCAGTATTTT.

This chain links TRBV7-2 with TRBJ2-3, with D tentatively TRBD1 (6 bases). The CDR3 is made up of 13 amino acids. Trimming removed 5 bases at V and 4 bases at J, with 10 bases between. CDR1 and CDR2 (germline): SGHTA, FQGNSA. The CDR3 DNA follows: TGTGCCAGCAGCCGGACAGTTGCAGATACGCAGTATTTT. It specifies CASSRTVADTQYF.

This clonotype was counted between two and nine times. The CDR3 sequence is CASSLMGGLITEAFF. The CDR3 nucleotides are TGTGCCAGCAGCCTAATGGGAGGGTTAATTACTGAAGCTTTCTTT. J is TRBJ1-1 and V is TRBV7-8; the D is unclear. Germline values: CDR1 SGHVS, CDR2 FQNEAQ. CDR3 length: 15 residues. V was shortened by 5 bases and J by 5 bases, with 18 bases between the two germline ends.

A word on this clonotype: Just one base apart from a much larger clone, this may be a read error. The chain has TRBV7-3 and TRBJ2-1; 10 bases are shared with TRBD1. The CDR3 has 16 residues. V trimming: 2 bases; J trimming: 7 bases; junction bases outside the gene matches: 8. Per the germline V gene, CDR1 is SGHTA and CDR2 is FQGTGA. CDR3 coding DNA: TGTGCCAGCAGCTTACGGGCGGGGACAGGGGTTAATGAGCAGTTCTTC. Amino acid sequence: CASSLRAGTGVNEQFF.

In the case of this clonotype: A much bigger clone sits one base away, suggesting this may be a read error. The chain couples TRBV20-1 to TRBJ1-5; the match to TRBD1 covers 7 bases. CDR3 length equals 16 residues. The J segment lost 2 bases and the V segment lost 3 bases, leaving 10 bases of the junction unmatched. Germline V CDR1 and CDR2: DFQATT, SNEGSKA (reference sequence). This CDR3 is CSARVRGGIGNQPQHF. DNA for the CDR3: TGCAGTGCTAGGGTCAGGGGGGGAATTGGCAATCAGCCCCAGCATTTT.

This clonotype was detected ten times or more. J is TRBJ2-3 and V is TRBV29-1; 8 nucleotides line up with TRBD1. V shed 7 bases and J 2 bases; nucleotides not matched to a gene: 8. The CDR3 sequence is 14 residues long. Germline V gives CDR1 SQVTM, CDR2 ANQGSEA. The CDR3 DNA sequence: TGCAGCGCTTCACAGGGGGACTTCACAGATACGCAGTATTTT. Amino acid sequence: CSASQGDFTDTQYF.

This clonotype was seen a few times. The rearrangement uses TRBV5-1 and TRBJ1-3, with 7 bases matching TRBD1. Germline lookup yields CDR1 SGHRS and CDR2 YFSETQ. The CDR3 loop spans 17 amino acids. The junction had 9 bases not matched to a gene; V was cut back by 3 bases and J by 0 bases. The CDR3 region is CASSSEGGSSSGNTIYF. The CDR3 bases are TGCGCCAGCAGCTCTGAAGGGGGCTCGAGCTCTGGAAACACCATATATTTT.

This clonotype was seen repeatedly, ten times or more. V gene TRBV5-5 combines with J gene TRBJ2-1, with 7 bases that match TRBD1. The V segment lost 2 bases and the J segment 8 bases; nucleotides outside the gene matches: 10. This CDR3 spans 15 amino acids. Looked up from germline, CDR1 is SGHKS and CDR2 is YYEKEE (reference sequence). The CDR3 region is CASSLRTGAGDEQFF. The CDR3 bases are TGTGCCAGCAGCTTAAGAACAGGGGCCGGGGATGAGCAGTTCTTC.

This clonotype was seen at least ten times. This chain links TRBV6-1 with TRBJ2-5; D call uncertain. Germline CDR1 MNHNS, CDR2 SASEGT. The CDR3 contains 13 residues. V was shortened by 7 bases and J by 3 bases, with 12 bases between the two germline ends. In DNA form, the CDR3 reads TGTGCCAGCAACATAGGCCCGAAAGAGACCCAGTACTTC. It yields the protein CASNIGPKETQYF.

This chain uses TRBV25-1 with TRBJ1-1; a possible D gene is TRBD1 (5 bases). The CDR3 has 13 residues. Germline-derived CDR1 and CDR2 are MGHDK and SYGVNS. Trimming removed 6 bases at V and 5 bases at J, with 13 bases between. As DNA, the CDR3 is TGTGCCAGCAGCGTCATTGGACAAACTGAAGCTTTCTTT. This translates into CASSVIGQTEAFF.

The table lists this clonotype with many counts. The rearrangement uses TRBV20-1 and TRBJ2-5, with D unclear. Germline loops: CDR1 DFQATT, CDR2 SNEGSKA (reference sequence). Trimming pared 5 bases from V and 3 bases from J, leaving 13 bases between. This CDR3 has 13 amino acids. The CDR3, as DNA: TGCAGTGCTGGATGGCTTGCGAAAGAGACCCAGTACTTC. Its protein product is CSAGWLAKETQYF.